This T cell receptor (beta chain) stems from a study of beta chain features in type 1 diabetes (dated by TCRdb to 2016 to 2018). A note on the overall study: No differences in mean age, gender distribution, total cell number or subset yield were found between patients and healthy donors. In the study, TCRB repertoires of sorted circulating CD4+ T cell subsets from recently diagnosed type 1 diabetes patients were compared with those of matched healthy donors. Regulatory and stem cell-like memory subsets were obtained from only 8 patients and roughly 8 healthy donors, while naive and central memory subsets were obtained from all 30 or so donors. Across all samples, approximately 98,000,000 sorted cells were examined, and cell number per subset correlated strongly with RNA yield. General conclusions and limits of the study: Sequencing cDNA rather than genomic DNA could over-represent highly expressing activated cells, although activation and CD3 levels did not differ between groups. Naive, central memory and regulatory TCRB repertoires appeared to be more alike among patients than among healthy donors. A moderate but significant shortening of TCRB CDR3 length was observed in type 1 diabetes patients in all four CD4+ subsets. HLA sub-analyses involved small numbers of individuals, so any influence of HLA type on TCRB rearrangement remained unresolved. PCR may preferentially amplify shorter templates, but because patient and control samples were amplified and corrected together, any resulting skew would affect both groups equally. Fewer insertions and more nucleotide deletions at VDJ recombination sites were observed in patients with type 1 diabetes, implying thymic rearrangement abnormalities.

This clone was counted ten times or more. This receptor's antigen is unknown. No base quality information exists; no much larger clone differs at one position. Other DNA sequences within the sample encode an identical CDR3. Sequences SGHTA (CDR1) and FQGNSA (CDR2) are obtained from the germline V gene. Spanning cysteine to phenylalanine, the CDR3 consists of 13 amino acids. Just the 39-base CDR3 DNA is kept, in frame starting at base 1. V was cut back by 5 bases and J by 1 base, leaving a gap of 6 bases between them. Each donor gave one peripheral blood draw, averaging roughly 120 mL, which was collected into heparinised tubes. A BD FACSAria II and a panel including CD45RO, CCR7, CD25, CD127, CD95 and CD27 were used to sort naive, central memory, regulatory and stem cell-like memory CD4+ T cells. A purity above 95% was achieved for all sorted populations. PBMCs were isolated immediately by Lymphoprep density gradient centrifugation and stained directly without culture. So that batch effects would be minimized, each experiment stained and sorted samples in pairs, pairing one healthy donor with one patient.

The entire amount of isolated RNA was reverse transcribed using the High Capacity cDNA Reverse Transcription Kit, so the sequenced TCRB transcripts were expressed ones. Deep immunoSEQ sequencing was performed on naive, central memory and regulatory T cell samples, with an average of about 4 million total reads per sample. Sorted cells were lysed in RLT buffer and RNA was extracted with DNase-treated RNeasy Micro or Mini kits, depending on cell number. To prevent cross-contamination, every cell subset was processed on its own, while patient and healthy donor samples were processed together. TCRB sequences were amplified from cDNA with the immunoSEQ multiplex PCR, producing 87-bp fragments spanning the CDR3 region. Sequencing of the amplicons was done on the Illumina HiSeq platform. As for how the authors treated the data: Synthetic template baselines were used to correct PCR bias computationally, reads within Hamming distance 2 were collapsed together, and singletons that could not be merged were discarded. Reads were aligned against IMGT to assign V, D and J genes, CDR3 length and insertions or deletions at six rearrangement sites. Within each subset, clonotype counts were normalized to the number of sorted cells before true diversity and Gini coefficients were calculated with the tcR R package. The overlap coefficient, calculated on TCRB nucleotide sequences, was used to measure repertoire sharing. Not all clones reach the TCRdb copy of this immuneACCESS table, which keeps in-frame sequences only. Checked studies attribute under half of the gap to unresolved V genes and leave the rest unexplained. V and J calls and clone size are those listed in that table; D and trimming were worked out from the DNA. The sample contains around 250,000 clones, 27% of them found a single time. 3% to 4% of the sample comes from the top ten.

Sequencing was carried out using central memory CD4+ T cells from blood. The sequence joins TRBV7-2 to TRBJ2-4; the D gene cannot be resolved reliably. The origin of this receptor is a man aged 30 to 45 in good health. The CDR3: CASSPRAKNIQYF. The DNA is as follows: TGTGCCAGCAGCCCTCGGGCCAAAAACATTCAGTACTTC.